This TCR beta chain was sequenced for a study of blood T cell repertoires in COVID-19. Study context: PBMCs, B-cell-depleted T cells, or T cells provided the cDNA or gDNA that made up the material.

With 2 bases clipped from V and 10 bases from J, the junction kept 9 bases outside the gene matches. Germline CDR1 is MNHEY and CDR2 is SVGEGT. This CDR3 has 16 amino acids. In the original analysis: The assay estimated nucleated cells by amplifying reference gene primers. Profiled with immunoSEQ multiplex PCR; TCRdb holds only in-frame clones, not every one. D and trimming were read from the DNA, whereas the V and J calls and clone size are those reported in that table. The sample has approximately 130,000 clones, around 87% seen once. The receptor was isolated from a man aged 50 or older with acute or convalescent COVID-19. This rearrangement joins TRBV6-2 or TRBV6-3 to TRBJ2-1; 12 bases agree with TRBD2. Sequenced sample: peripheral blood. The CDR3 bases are TGTGCCAGCAGTTACCGGTCTAGCGGGAGGGCCGGGGAGCAGTTCTTC. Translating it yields CASSYRSSGRAGEQFF.